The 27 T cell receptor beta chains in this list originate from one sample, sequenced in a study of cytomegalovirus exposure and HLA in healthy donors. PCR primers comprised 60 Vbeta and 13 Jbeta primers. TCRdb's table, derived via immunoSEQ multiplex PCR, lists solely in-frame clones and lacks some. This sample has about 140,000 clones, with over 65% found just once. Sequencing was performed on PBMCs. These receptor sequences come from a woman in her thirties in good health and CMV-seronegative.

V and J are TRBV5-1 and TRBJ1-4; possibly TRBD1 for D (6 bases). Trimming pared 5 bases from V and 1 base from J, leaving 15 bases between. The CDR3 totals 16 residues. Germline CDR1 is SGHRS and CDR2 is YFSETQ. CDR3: CASSSSGVGTNEKLFF. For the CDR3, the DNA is TGCGCCAGCAGTTCTTCAGGGGTGGGAACTAATGAAAAACTGTTTTTT.

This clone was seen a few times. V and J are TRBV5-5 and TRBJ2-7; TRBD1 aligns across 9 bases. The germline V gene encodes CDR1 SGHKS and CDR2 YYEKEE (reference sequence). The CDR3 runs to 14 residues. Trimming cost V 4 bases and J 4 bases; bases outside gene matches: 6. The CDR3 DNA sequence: TGTGCCAGCAGCCGGGACAGGGTGTGGTACGAGCAGTACTTC. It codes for CASSRDRVWYEQYF.

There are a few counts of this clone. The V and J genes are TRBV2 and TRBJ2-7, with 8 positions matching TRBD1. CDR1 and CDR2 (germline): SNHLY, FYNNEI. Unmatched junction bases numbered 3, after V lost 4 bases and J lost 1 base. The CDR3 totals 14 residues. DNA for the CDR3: TGTGCCAGCAGTGGCAGGACAGGGTCCTACGAGCAGTACGTC. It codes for CASSGRTGSYEQYV.

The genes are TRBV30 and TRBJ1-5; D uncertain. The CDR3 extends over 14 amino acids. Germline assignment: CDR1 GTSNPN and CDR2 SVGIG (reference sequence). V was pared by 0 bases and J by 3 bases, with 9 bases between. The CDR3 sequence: CAWSVNGPNQPQHF. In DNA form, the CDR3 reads TGTGCCTGGAGTGTTAACGGTCCCAATCAGCCCCAGCATTTT. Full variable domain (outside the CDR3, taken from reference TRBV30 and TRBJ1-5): SQTIHQWPATLVQPVGSPLSLECTVEGTSNPNLYWYRQAAGRGLQLLFYSVGIGQISSEVPQNLSASRPQDRQFILSSKKLLLSDSGFYLCAWSVNGPNQPQHFGDGTRLSIL.

CDR3 sequence: CASSRLRGNYNEQFF. The CDR3, as DNA: TGTGCCAGCAGCCGCTTGAGAGGGAACTACAATGAGCAGTTCTTC. The chain has TRBV6-5 and TRBJ2-1; perhaps TRBD2 as D (5 bases). Trimming pared 6 bases from V and 3 bases from J, leaving 15 bases between. CDR1 is MNHEY and CDR2 is SVGAGI in the germline V gene. The CDR3 covers 15 residues.

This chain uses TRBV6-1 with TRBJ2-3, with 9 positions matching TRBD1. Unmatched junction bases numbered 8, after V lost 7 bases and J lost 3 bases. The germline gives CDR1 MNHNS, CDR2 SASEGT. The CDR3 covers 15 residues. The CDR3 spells CASITGQGQTDTQYF. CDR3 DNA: TGTGCCAGCATTACCGGACAGGGGCAAACAGATACGCAGTATTTT.

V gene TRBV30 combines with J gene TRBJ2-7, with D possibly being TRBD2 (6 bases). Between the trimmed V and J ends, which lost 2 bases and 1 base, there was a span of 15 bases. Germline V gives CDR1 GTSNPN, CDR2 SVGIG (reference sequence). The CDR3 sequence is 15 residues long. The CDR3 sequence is CAWSFRRDLSYEQYF. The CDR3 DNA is TGTGCCTGGAGTTTCAGGCGGGACCTATCCTACGAGCAGTACTTC. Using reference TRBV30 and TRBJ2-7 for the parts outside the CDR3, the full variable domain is SQTIHQWPATLVQPVGSPLSLECTVEGTSNPNLYWYRQAAGRGLQLLFYSVGIGQISSEVPQNLSASRPQDRQFILSSKKLLLSDSGFYLCAWSFRRDLSYEQYFGPGTRLTVT.

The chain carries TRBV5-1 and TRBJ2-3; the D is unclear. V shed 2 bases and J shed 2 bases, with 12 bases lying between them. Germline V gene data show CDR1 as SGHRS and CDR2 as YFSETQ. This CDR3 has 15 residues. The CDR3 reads CASSLESPYTDTQYF. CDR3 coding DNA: TGCGCCAGCAGCTTAGAGTCCCCTTACACAGATACGCAGTATTTT.

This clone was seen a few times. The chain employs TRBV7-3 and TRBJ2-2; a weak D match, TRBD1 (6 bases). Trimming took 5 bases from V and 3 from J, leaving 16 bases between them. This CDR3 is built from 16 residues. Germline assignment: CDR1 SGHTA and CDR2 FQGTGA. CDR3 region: CASSPATGRYTGELFF. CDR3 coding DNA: TGTGCCAGCAGCCCTGCAACAGGGAGATACACCGGGGAGCTGTTTTTT.

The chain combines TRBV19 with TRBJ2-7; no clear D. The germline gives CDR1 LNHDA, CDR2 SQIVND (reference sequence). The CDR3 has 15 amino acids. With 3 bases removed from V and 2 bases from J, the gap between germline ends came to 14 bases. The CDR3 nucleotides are TGTGCCAGTAGTATCCCCGTAGTATCGGCCTACGAGCAGTACTTC. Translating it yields CASSIPVVSAYEQYF.

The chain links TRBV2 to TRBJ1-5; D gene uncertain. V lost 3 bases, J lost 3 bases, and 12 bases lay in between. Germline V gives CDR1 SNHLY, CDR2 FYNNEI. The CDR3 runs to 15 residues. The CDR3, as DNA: TGTGCCAGCAGTGAGGGGAGTTTGAACAATCAGCCCCAGCATTTT. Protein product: CASSEGSLNNQPQHF.

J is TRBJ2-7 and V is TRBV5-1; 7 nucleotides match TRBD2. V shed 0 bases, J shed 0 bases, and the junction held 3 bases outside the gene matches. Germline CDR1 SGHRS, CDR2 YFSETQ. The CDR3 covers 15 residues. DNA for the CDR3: TGCGCCAGCAGCTTGGCGGGAGGCAGCTCCTACGAGCAGTACTTC. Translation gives CASSLAGGSSYEQYF.

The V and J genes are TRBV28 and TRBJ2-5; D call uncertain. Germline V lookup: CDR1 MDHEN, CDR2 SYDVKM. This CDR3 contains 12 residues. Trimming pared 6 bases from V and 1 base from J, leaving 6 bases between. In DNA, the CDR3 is TGTGCCAGCAGATCGGTCCAAGAGACCCAGTACTTC. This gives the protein CASRSVQETQYF. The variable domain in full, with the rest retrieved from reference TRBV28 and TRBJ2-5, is DVKVTQSSRYLVKRTGEKVFLECVQDMDHENMFWYRQDPGLGLRLIYFSYDVKMKEKGDIPEGYSVSREKKERFSLILESASTNQTSMYLCASRSVQETQYFGPGTRLLVL.

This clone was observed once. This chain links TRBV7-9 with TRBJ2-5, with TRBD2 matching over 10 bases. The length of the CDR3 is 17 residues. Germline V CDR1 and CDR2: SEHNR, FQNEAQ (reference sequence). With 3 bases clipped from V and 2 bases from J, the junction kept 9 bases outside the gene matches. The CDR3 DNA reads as TGTGCCAGCAGCTTGACCTTAACTAGCGGGACGCAAGAGACCCAGTACTTC. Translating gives CASSLTLTSGTQETQYF.

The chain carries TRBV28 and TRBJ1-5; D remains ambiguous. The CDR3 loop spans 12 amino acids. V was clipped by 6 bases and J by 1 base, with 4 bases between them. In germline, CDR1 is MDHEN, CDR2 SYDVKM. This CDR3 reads CASRRSNQPQHF. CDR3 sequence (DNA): TGTGCCAGCAGGAGAAGCAATCAGCCCCAGCATTTT.

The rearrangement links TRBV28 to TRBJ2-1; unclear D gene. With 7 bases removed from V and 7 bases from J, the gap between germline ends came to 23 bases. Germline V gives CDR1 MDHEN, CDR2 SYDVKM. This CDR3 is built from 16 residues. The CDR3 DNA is TGTGCCAGCAATGGTCCGGGTCCCCATCGATGGAATGAGCAGTTCTTC. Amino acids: CASNGPGPHRWNEQFF.

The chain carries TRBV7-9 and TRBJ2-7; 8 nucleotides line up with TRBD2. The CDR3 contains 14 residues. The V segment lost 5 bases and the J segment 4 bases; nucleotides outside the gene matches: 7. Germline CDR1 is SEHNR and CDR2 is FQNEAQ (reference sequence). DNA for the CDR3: TGTGCCAGCAGCGCAGGGGCTAGCGGGTACGAGCAGTACGTC. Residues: CASSAGASGYEQYV.

CDR3 nucleotide sequence: TGTGCCAGCAGTTTCCGGAGGGACTACGAGCAGTACTTC. Its translation is CASSFRRDYEQYF. V usage is TRBV27 and J usage is TRBJ2-7; possibly TRBD2 for D (6 bases). CDR3 length equals 13 residues. The V end lost 3 bases, the J end lost 3 bases, and 9 bases lay between the germline ends. Germline lookup yields CDR1 MNHEY and CDR2 SMNVEV (reference sequence).

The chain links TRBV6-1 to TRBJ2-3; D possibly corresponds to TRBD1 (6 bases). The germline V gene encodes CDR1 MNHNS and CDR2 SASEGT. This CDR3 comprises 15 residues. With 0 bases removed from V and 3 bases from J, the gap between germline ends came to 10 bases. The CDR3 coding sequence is TGTGCCAGCAGTGAAGCACAGGGCGATACAGATACGCAGTATTTT. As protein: CASSEAQGDTDTQYF.

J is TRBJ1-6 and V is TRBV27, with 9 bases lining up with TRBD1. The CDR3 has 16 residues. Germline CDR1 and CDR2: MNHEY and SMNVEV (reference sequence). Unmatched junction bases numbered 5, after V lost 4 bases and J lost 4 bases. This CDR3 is CASSSLGTGYNSPLHF. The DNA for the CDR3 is TGTGCCAGCAGTTCCCTCGGGACAGGGTATAATTCACCCCTCCACTTT.

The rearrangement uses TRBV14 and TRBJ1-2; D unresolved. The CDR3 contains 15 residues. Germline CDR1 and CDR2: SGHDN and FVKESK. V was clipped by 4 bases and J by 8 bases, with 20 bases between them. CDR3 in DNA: TGTGCCAGCAGCCCGACGGTGGCGCCGGGGAGCGGCTACACCTTC. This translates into CASSPTVAPGSGYTF.

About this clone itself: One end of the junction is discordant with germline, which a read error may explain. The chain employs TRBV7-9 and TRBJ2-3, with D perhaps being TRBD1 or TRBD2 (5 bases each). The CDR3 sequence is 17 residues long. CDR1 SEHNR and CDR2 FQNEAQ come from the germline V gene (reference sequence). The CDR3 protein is CSSSLGAGGFGADTQYF. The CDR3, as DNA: TGTTCCAGCAGCTTAGGGGCGGGCGGGTTCGGGGCAGATACGCAGTATTTT.

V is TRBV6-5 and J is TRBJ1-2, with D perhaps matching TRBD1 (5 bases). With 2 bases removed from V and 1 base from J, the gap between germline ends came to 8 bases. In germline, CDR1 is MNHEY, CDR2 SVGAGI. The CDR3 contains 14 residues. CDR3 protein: CASSYDRFNYGYTF. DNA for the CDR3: TGTGCCAGCAGTTACGACAGATTTAACTATGGCTACACCTTC.

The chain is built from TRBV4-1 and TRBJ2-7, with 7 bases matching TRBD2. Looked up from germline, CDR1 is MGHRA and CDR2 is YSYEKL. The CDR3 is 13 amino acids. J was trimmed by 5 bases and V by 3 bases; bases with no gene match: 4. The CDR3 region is CASSHPGRDEQYF. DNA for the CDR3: TGCGCCAGCAGCCATCCAGGGAGGGACGAGCAGTACTTC.

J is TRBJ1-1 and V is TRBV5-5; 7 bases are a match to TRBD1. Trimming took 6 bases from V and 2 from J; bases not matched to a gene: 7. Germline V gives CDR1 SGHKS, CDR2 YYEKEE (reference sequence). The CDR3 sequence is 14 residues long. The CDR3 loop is CASTGDRLNTEAFF. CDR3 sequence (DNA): TGTGCCAGCACCGGGGACAGACTTAACACTGAAGCTTTCTTT.

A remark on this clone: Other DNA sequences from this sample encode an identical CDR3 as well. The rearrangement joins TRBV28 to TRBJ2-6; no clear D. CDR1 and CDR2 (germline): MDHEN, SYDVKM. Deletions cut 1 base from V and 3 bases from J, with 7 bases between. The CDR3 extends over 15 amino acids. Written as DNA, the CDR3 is TGTGCCAGCAGTTTATCCGCCGGTGGGGCCAACGTCCTGACTTTC. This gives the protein CASSLSAGGANVLTF.

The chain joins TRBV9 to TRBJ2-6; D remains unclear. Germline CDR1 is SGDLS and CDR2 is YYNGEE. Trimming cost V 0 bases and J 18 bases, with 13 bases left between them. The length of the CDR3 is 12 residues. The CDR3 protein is CASSVGLGGPTF. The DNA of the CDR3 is TGTGCCAGCAGCGTAGGATTAGGTGGGCCGACTTTC.